The 15 T cell receptor beta chains below come from one sample, sequenced in a study of control samples from healthy donors and cancer patients. Libraries were prepared by immunoSEQ multiplex PCR; TCRdb keeps only in-frame clonotypes and omits some of them. The sample lists under 100,000 clones; more than 85% were seen once. The specimen sequenced was blood. The source is a woman under 40 in good health.

The chain links TRBV4-1 to TRBJ2-1; 9 nucleotides align to TRBD2. Germline V gene sequence: CDR1 MGHRA, CDR2 YSYEKL. This CDR3 has 16 residues. Trimming cost V 3 bases and J 3 bases; bases outside gene matches: 6. DNA of the CDR3: TGCGCCAGCAGCCAGCAACTAGCGGGTTACTACAATGAGCAGTTCTTC. This translates into CASSQQLAGYYNEQFF.

CDR3 nucleotides: TGTGCCAGCCTCCGGGGGTCTGAAGCTTTCTTT. This sequence encodes CASLRGSEAFF. The chain carries TRBV6-5 and TRBJ1-1, with a tentative D call TRBD1 (5 bases). Germline V gene lookup returns CDR1 MNHEY and CDR2 SVGAGI. The V gene lost 8 bases and the J gene lost 6 bases, with 10 bases spanning the gap. This CDR3 region has 11 residues.

The V call is TRBV3-1 (or the pseudogene TRBV3-2), the J call TRBJ1-6, with D unresolved. Trimming removed 1 base from V and 10 bases from J, with 5 bases in between. The germline V gene has CDR1 LGHDT and CDR2 YNNKEL (reference sequence). There are 12 residues in the CDR3. As DNA, the CDR3 is TGTGCCAGCAGCCAAGCAGAATCACCCCTCCACTTT. Protein sequence: CASSQAESPLHF.

This clone has only a few counts. This chain joins TRBV6-2 or TRBV6-3 and TRBJ2-3; TRBD2 is a possible D gene (5 bases). Looked up from germline, CDR1 is MNHEY and CDR2 is SVGEGT. This CDR3 has 14 residues. The V end lost 7 bases, the J end lost 5 bases, and 16 bases lay between the germline ends. The CDR3 protein is CASTPRLAGDTQYF. The CDR3, as DNA: TGTGCCAGCACCCCCCGGCTAGCAGGAGATACGCAGTATTTT.

This sequence joins TRBV14 and TRBJ2-5; 9 bases match TRBD2. CDR3 length: 16 amino acids. Germline CDR1 SGHDN, CDR2 FVKESK. Trimming cost V 5 bases and J 1 base; bases outside gene matches: 8. The CDR3 coding sequence is TGTGCCAGCAGCACCCTCGCGGGGGGGCCCCAAGAGACCCAGTACTTC. This translates into CASSTLAGGPQETQYF.

This clone was found once. The genes are TRBV28 and TRBJ2-1, with D possibly being TRBD2 (5 bases). V lost 6 bases to trimming and J lost 3 bases, with 18 bases between them. This CDR3 has 16 residues. Germline CDR1 is MDHEN and CDR2 is SYDVKM. The CDR3 DNA sequence: TGTGCCAGCAGACCCGGGCAGCGGTGGTACTACAATGAGCAGTTCTTC. It codes for CASRPGQRWYYNEQFF. The whole variable domain, remainder taken from reference TRBV28 and TRBJ2-1, is DVKVTQSSRYLVKRTGEKVFLECVQDMDHENMFWYRQDPGLGLRLIYFSYDVKMKEKGDIPEGYSVSREKKERFSLILESASTNQTSMYLCASRPGQRWYYNEQFFGPGTRLTVL.

This clone was seen a handful of times. The CDR3 bases are TGTGCCAGCAGAGGAACCGACAGGGGGGCCACTGAAGCTTTCTTT. Its translation: CASRGTDRGATEAFF. This chain uses TRBV6-5 with TRBJ1-1; 9 bases are shared with TRBD1. With V trimmed by 6 bases and J by 4 bases, 9 bases remained unmatched. The germline V gene encodes CDR1 MNHEY and CDR2 SVGAGI. The CDR3 is 15 residues long.

The V gene is TRBV7-3, the J gene TRBJ2-6, with TRBD1 matching over 11 bases. V dropped 2 bases and J dropped 4; count of bases not matched to a gene: 7. This CDR3 has 18 residues. Germline-derived CDR1 and CDR2 are SGHTA and FQGTGA. DNA of the CDR3: TGTGCCAGCAGCTTAGCCGGACAGGGGGCGGCCGGGGCCAACGTCCTGACTTTC. Protein sequence: CASSLAGQGAAGANVLTF.

The chain employs TRBV7-2 and TRBJ1-2, with a possible D match to TRBD1 (6 bases). Germline CDR1 reads SGHTA; CDR2 reads FQGNSA. Deletions cut 3 bases from V and 6 bases from J, with 11 bases between. This CDR3 has 13 residues. In DNA, the CDR3 is TGTGCCAGCAGCTTTCCGGGACACCATGGCTACACCTTC. It is translated as CASSFPGHHGYTF.

The rearrangement joins TRBV27 to TRBJ1-5; the match to TRBD1 covers 7 bases. The CDR3 totals 17 residues. Germline trimming cut 5 bases from V and 1 base from J; bases unmatched to any gene: 11. Germline V gives CDR1 MNHEY, CDR2 SMNVEV (reference sequence). The CDR3 nucleotides are TGTGCCAGCAGTCCGACAGGGTACTCTAAGAGCAATCAGCCCCAGCATTTT. Translated: CASSPTGYSKSNQPQHF.

The chain carries TRBV7-6 and TRBJ2-1; D remains ambiguous. The CDR3 runs to 17 residues. V lost 5 bases and J 5 bases, leaving 22 bases between the germline ends. The germline CDR1 and CDR2 sequences are SGHVS and FNYEAQ. The CDR3 is CASSNWLRSRNNNEQFF. For the CDR3, the DNA is TGTGCCAGCAGCAATTGGCTTCGGTCACGTAACAACAATGAGCAGTTCTTC.

V gene TRBV12-3 or TRBV12-4 combines with J gene TRBJ1-2; 7 bases are a match to TRBD1. With 6 bases clipped from V and 4 bases from J, the junction kept 5 bases outside the gene matches. The CDR3 runs 13 residues. In DNA form, the CDR3 reads TGTGCCAGCAGGGGGACAGCTCCCTATGGCTACACCTTC. It codes for CASRGTAPYGYTF.

This clone has only a few counts. The chain joins TRBV2 to TRBJ2-5, with 7 bases matching TRBD2. V lost 7 bases and J lost 4; bases outside the gene matches: 6. This CDR3 spans 13 amino acids. The V gene's germline CDR1 is SNHLY and CDR2 FYNNEI. For the CDR3, the DNA is TGTGCCAGCACCGCGACGGGAGGAGAGACCCAGTACTTC. Translating it yields CASTATGGETQYF.

The J gene is TRBJ2-5, the V gene TRBV18; D call uncertain. Germline loops: CDR1 KGHSH, CDR2 LQKENI. V was trimmed by 6 bases and J by 3 bases, leaving 8 bases between them. This CDR3 region has 12 residues. CDR3 protein: CASSRGEETQYF. CDR3 in DNA: TGTGCCAGCTCCCGAGGAGAAGAGACCCAGTACTTC.

The V and J genes are TRBV7-9 and TRBJ2-7; 8 bases match TRBD2. The germline V gene has CDR1 SEHNR and CDR2 FQNEAQ (reference sequence). Trimming at V came to 3 bases and at J to 6 bases, leaving 7 bases not matched to a gene. This CDR3 region has 14 residues. The CDR3 protein is CASSFAGGSSEQYF. In DNA, the CDR3 is TGTGCCAGCAGCTTCGCGGGAGGCAGCTCCGAGCAGTACTTC.